The rows below give T cell receptor beta chains drawn from one sample of a study of blood T cell repertoires in COVID-19. Clones were sequenced by immunoSEQ multiplex PCR, and TCRdb holds only the in-frame ones, with some missing. The repertoire consists of around 230,000 clones, with approximately 82% occurring once and the leading ten covering approximately 2.6%. Material: peripheral blood. These receptors were obtained from a woman between 65 and 79 years old with active or convalescent COVID-19. CDR3s include the opening cysteine and the closing phenylalanine or tryptophan. Fields, in order: J gene, V gene, clone size, D gene, CDR3 protein, CDR3 DNA. D genes are given only for firm matches. Size values are once, few and many counts, or a class for expanded clones, and some rows have none.

>TRBJ1-6|TRBV5-6|-|-
CASSLEGHPGSYNSPLHF
TGTGCCAGCAGCTTGGAAGGTCATCCAGGCTCCTATAATTCACCCCTCCACTTT
>TRBJ1-6|TRBV5-4|-|-
CASSLRRGANSPLHF
TGTGCCAGCAGCCTGCGCCGGGGGGCCAATTCACCCCTCCACTTT
>TRBJ2-1|TRBV7-9|-|TRBD2
CASSQRGANNEQFF
TGTGCCAGCAGCCAGCGGGGGGCAAACAATGAGCAGTTCTTC
>TRBJ1-4|TRBV18|-|TRBD1
CASSGQPNEKLFF
TGTGCCAGCTCGGGACAGCCTAATGAAAAACTGTTTTTT
>TRBJ1-5|TRBV18|-|TRBD1
CASSPGTGHQPQHF
TGTGCCAGCTCCCCCGGGACAGGGCACCAGCCCCAGCATTTT
>TRBJ2-1|TRBV29-1|-|-
CSVEANLLAPDEQFF
TGCAGCGTTGAAGCCAACCTCCTAGCTCCGGATGAGCAGTTCTTC
>TRBJ1-1|TRBV4-2|-|-
CASSQEGAGTEAFF
TGTGCCAGCAGCCAAGAGGGGGCGGGCACTGAAGCTTTCTTT
>TRBJ1-5|TRBV7-8|-|-
CASSLEAHGNQPQHF
TGTGCCAGCAGCTTAGAAGCCCATGGCAATCAGCCCCAGCATTTT
>TRBJ2-7|TRBV14|-|TRBD2
CASSQVGTSGHEQYF
TGTGCCAGCAGCCAAGTTGGGACTAGCGGGCACGAGCAGTACTTC
>TRBJ1-2|TRBV28|-|-
CASGGGGNYGYTF
TGTGCCAGCGGGGGAGGCGGAAACTATGGCTACACCTTC
>TRBJ2-1|TRBV5-4|-|TRBD2
CASSLGGLAGAADNEQFF
TGTGCCAGCAGCTTGGGGGGACTAGCGGGAGCTGCGGACAATGAGCAGTTCTTC
>TRBJ1-1|TRBV7-9|-|-
CASSLDGGATEAFF
TGTGCCAGCAGCTTAGATGGGGGGGCCACTGAAGCTTTCTTT
>TRBJ1-4|TRBV5-1|-|TRBD1
CASSQFGTGEEKLFF
TGCGCCAGCAGTCAGTTCGGGACAGGGGAGGAAAAACTGTTTTTT
>TRBJ2-7|TRBV1|-|-
CTSSQEPPAYEQYF
TGCACCAGCAGCCAAGAGCCTCCAGCGTACGAGCAGTACTTC
>TRBJ2-3|TRBV30|-|TRBD2
CAWSVQYSGAPDTQYF
TGTGCCTGGAGTGTACAATATAGCGGGGCCCCGGATACGCAGTATTTT
>TRBJ2-1|TRBV7-2|-|-
CASRDGGIEQFF
TGTGCCAGCCGAGACGGCGGAATTGAGCAGTTCTTC
>TRBJ1-2|TRBV6-6|-|-
CASSPLNYGYTF
TGTGCCAGCAGTCCCTTAAACTATGGCTACACCTTC
>TRBJ2-5|TRBV5-1|-|TRBD2
CASRGSGGTETQYF
TGCGCCAGCAGAGGTAGCGGGGGCACAGAGACCCAGTACTTC
>TRBJ2-7|TRBV4-2|-|-
CASSQDYEVGEEYEQYF
TGTGCCAGCAGCCAAGATTACGAGGTCGGCGAAGAATACGAGCAGTACTTC
>TRBJ2-2|TRBV5-1|-|TRBD2
CASSVLAGENTGELFF
TGCGCCAGCAGCGTTCTTGCGGGGGAGAACACCGGGGAGCTGTTTTTT
>TRBJ2-7|TRBV7-8|-|TRBD1
CASSLARTGGSLHEQYF
TGTGCCAGCAGCTTAGCGAGAACAGGGGGCTCACTACACGAGCAGTACTTC
>TRBJ2-5|TRBV29-1|-|TRBD2
CSVVPRLAEETQYF
TGCAGCGTTGTACCTAGGCTAGCGGAAGAGACCCAGTACTTC
>TRBJ1-3|TRBV5-5|-|-
CASSPWGAGNTIYF
TGTGCCAGCAGCCCGTGGGGGGCTGGAAACACCATATATTTT
>TRBJ2-4|TRBV6-6|-|-
CASSPDTGSLAKNIQYF
TGTGCCAGCAGTCCCGACACCGGGAGCTTGGCCAAAAACATTCAGTACTTC
>TRBJ1-2|TRBV7-3|-|-
CASSSGSGRDYGYTF
TGTGCCAGCAGCTCAGGGTCAGGGCGCGACTATGGCTACACCTTC
>TRBJ2-2|TRBV7-9|-|-
CASSWGLNTGELFF
TGTGCCAGCAGCTGGGGACTTAACACCGGGGAGCTGTTTTTT
>TRBJ2-3|TRBV10-2|-|TRBD2
CASKTGLAGADTQYF
TGCGCCAGCAAGACGGGACTAGCGGGAGCTGATACGCAGTATTTT
>TRBJ2-2|TRBV23-1|-|-
CASSQKVLLHGTGELFF
TGCGCCAGCAGTCAAAAAGTGCTTTTACATGGCACCGGGGAGCTGTTTTTT
>TRBJ2-1|TRBV19|-|-
CASSFGGEQFF
TGTGCCAGTAGCTTCGGGGGTGAGCAGTTCTTC
>TRBJ1-5|TRBV6-5|-|-
CASSYGGNSNQPQHF
TGTGCCAGCAGTTACGGGGGGAATAGCAATCAGCCCCAGCATTTT
>TRBJ2-7|TRBV5-4|-|-
CASSLQGPTHEQYF
TGTGCCAGCAGCTTGCAGGGTCCTACTCACGAGCAGTACTTC
>TRBJ1-2|TRBV9|-|-
CASSVGYQGYGYTF
TGTGCCAGCAGCGTAGGTTACCAGGGGTATGGCTACACCTTC
>TRBJ1-3|TRBV3-1/TRBV3-2|-|-
CASSQWGGGNTIYF
TGTGCCAGCAGCCAATGGGGCGGAGGAAACACCATATATTTT
>TRBJ1-2|TRBV18|few|-
CASSPKEAVYYGYTF
TGTGCCAGCTCCCCTAAAGAGGCAGTATACTATGGCTACACCTTC
>TRBJ1-2|TRBV29-1|-|TRBD1
CSAELRQGLGYTF
TGCAGCGCCGAGCTGCGACAGGGCTTGGGCTACACCTTC
>TRBJ1-4|TRBV5-4|-|-
CARPQGLGTNEKLFF
TGTGCCAGACCTCAGGGGTTGGGAACTAATGAAAAACTGTTTTTT
>TRBJ2-7|TRBV6-5|-|-
CASRTGVGHEQYF
TGTGCCAGCAGAACGGGAGTGGGACACGAGCAGTACTTC
>TRBJ1-1|TRBV6-1|-|-
CASSERTGSKAFF
TGTGCCAGCAGTGAACGAACAGGGTCTAAAGCTTTCTTT
>TRBJ2-1|TRBV9|-|TRBD2
CASSLRTSGGDNEQFF
TGTGCCAGCAGCCTGCGAACTAGCGGGGGGGATAATGAGCAGTTCTTC
>TRBJ1-4|TRBV18|-|-
CASSLPHRVANEKLFF
TGTGCCAGCTCACTCCCTCACAGGGTCGCGAATGAAAAACTGTTTTTT
>TRBJ1-2|TRBV6-5|-|-
CASRSGINSHGYTF
TGTGCCAGCAGGTCGGGTATTAATTCCCATGGCTACACCTTC
>TRBJ2-5|TRBV18|-|-
CASSPEEETQYF
TGTGCCAGCTCACCGGAGGAAGAGACCCAGTACTTC
>TRBJ2-7|TRBV24-1|-|TRBD1
CATSGGQGRHEQYF
TGTGCCACCAGTGGGGGACAGGGGCGGCACGAGCAGTACTTC
>TRBJ2-3|TRBV6-5|few|-
CASSTGDTDTQYF
TGTGCCAGCAGTACCGGGGACACAGATACGCAGTATTTT
>TRBJ2-5|TRBV19|-|-
CASSIVFQETQYF
TGTGCCAGTAGTATCGTCTTCCAAGAGACCCAGTACTTC